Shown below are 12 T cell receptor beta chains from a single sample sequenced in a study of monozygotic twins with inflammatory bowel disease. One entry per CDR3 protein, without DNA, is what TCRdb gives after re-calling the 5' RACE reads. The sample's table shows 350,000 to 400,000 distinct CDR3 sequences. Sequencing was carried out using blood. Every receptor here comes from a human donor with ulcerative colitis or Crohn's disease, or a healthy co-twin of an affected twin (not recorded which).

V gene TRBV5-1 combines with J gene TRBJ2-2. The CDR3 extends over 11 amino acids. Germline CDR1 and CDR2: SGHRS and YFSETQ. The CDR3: CATSDTGELFF.

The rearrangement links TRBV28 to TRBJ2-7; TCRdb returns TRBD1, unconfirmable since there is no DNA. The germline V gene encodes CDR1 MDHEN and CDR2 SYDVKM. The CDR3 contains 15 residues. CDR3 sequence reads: CASKRRAGGANEQYF.

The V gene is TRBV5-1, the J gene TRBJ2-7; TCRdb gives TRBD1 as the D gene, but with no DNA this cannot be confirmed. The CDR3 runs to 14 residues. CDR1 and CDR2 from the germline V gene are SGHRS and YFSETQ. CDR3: CASSLDGMPGEQYF. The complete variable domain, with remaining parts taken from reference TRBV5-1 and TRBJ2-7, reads KAGVTQTPRYLIKTRGQQVTLSCSPISGHRSVSWYQQTPGQGLQFLFEYFSETQRNKGNFPGRFSGRQFSNSRSEMNVSTLELGDSALYLCASSLDGMPGEQYFGPGTRLTVT.

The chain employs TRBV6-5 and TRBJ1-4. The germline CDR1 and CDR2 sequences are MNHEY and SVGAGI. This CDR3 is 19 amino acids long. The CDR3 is CASSYSAMSSANEVEKLFF.

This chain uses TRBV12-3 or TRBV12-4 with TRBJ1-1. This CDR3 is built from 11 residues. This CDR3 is CASMGDTEAFF.

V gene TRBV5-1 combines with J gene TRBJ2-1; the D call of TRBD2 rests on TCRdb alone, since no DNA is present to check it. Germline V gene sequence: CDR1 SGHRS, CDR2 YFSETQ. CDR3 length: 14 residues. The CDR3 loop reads CASSRRQSADEQFF. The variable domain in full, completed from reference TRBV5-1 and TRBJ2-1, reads KAGVTQTPRYLIKTRGQQVTLSCSPISGHRSVSWYQQTPGQGLQFLFEYFSETQRNKGNFPGRFSGRQFSNSRSEMNVSTLELGDSALYLCASSRRQSADEQFFGPGTRLTVL.

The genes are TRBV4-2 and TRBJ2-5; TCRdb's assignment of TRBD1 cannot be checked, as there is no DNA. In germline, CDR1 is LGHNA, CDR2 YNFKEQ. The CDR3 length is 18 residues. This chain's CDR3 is CASSPLLSLRDSQETQYF.

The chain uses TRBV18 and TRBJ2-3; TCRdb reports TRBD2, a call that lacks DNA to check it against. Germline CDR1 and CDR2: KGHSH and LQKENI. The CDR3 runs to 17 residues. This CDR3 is CASSPRGTSGDTDTQYF.

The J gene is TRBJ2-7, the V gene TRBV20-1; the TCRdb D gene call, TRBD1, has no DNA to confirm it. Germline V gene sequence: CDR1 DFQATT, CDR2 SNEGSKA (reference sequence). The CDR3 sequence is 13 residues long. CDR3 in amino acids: CSARGDRGNEQYF.

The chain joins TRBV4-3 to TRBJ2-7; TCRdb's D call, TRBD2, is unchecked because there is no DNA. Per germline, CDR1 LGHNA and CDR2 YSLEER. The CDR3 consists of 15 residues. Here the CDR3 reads CASSQRTSGAYEQYF.

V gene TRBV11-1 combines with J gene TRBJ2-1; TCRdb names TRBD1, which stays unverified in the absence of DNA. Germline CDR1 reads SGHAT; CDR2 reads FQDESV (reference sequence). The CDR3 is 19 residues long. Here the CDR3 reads CASSPRAGQPMSSYNEQFF.

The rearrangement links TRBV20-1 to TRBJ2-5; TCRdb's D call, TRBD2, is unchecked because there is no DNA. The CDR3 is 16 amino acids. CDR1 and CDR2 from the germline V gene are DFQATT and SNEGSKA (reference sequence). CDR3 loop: CSARSLASGNQETQYF.